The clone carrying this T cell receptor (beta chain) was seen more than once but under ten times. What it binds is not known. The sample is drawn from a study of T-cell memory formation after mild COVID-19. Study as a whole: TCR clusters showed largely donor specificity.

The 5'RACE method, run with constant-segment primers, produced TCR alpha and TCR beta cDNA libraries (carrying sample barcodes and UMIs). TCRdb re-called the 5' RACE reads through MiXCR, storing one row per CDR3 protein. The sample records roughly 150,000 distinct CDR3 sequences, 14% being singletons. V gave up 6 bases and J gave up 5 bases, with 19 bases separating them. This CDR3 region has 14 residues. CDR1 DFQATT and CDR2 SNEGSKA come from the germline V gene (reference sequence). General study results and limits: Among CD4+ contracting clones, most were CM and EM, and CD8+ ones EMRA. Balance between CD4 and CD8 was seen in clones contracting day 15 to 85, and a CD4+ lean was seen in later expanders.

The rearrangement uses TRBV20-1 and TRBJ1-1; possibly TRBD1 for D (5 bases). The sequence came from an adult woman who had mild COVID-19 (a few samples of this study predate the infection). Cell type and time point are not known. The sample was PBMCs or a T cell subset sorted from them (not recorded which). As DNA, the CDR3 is TGCAGTGCCCAAGAAGAGGAGGGGTGGACTGAAGCTTTCTTT. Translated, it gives CSAQEEEGWTEAFF.